This T cell receptor beta chain was found in a study of T cells in localized non-small cell lung cancer. General study points: As only one tumor region underwent sequencing, heterogeneity remains possible. Uninvolved adjacent lung showed the highest T cell clonality, exceeding tumor. Appearances in adjacent lung were noted for a median around 55 of the top 100 tumor clones.

For this clone: The antigen is unknown.

TCRdb's table, derived via immunoSEQ multiplex PCR, lists solely in-frame clones and lacks some. The table records about 43,000 clones, 91% of them present only once. CDR1 is DFQATT and CDR2 is SNEGSKA in the germline V gene (reference sequence). V gave up 3 bases and J gave up 5 bases, with 6 bases separating them. CDR3 length: 11 amino acids. This receptor was taken from a woman between 40 and 69 years old with stage II lung adenocarcinoma. The specimen comprised PBMCs, sampled before any cancer treatment. The V call is TRBV20-1, the J call TRBJ2-3; D is unresolved. The CDR3 DNA is TGCAGTGCTAGTTTAGGAGATACGCAGTATTTT. It translates to CSASLGDTQYF.